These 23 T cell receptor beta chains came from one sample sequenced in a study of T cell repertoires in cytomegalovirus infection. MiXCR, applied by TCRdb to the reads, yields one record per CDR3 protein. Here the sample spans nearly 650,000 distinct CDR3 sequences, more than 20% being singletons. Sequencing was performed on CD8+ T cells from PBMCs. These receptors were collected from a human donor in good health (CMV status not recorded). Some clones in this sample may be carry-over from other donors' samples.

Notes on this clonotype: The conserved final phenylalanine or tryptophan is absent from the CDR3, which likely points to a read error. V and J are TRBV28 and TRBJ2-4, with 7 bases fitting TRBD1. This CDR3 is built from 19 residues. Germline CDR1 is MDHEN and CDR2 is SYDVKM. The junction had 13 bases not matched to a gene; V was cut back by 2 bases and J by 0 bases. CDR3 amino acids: CASSLATGWNQLAKNIQYS. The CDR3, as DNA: TGTGCCAGCAGTTTAGCGACAGGGTGGAATCAACTAGCCAAAAACATTCAGTACTCC.

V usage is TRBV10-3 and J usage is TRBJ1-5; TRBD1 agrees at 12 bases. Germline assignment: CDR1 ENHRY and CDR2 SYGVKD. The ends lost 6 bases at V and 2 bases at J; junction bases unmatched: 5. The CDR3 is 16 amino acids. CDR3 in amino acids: CAIRGTGGEGNQPQHF. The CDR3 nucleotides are TGTGCCATCAGAGGGACAGGGGGCGAGGGCAATCAGCCCCAGCATTTT.

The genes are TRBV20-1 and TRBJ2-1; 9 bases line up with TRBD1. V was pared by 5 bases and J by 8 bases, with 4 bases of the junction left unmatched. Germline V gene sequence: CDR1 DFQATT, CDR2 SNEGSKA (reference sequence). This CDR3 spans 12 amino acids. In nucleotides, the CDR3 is TGCAGTGCTTACAGGGGGCATGATGAGCAGTTCTTC. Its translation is CSAYRGHDEQFF.

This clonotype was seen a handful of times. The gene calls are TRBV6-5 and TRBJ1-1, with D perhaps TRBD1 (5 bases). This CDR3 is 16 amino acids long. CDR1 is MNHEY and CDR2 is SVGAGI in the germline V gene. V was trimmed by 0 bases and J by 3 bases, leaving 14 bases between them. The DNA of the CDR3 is TGTGCCAGCAGTTACTCGGGGTTTGGGGGTTACACTGAAGCTTTCTTT. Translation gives CASSYSGFGGYTEAFF.

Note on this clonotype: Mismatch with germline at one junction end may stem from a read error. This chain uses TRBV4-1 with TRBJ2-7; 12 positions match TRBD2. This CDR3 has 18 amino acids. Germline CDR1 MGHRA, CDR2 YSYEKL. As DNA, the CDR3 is TGTGCCAGCAGCCAAGGACAGCGACTAGCGGGGGCCCTCTACGAGCAGTACTTC. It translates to CASSQGQRLAGALYEQYF.

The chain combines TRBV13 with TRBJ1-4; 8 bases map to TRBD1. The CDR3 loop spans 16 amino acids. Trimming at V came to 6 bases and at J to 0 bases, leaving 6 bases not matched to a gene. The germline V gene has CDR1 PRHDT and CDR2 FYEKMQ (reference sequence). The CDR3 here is CASRQTGVPTNEKLFF. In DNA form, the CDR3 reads TGTGCCAGCAGGCAGACAGGGGTTCCAACTAATGAAAAACTGTTTTTT. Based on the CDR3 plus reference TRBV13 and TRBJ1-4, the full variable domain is AAGVIQSPRHLIKEKRETATLKCYPIPRHDTVYWYQQGPGQDPQFLISFYEKMQSDKGSIPDRFSAQQFSDYHSELNMSSLELGDSALYFCASRQTGVPTNEKLFFGSGTQLSVL.

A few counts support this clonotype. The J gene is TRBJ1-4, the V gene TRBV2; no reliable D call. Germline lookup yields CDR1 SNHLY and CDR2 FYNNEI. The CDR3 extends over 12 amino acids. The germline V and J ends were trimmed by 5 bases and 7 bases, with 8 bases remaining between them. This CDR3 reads CASSPLVEKLFF. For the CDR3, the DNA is TGTGCCAGCAGTCCCTTGGTTGAAAAACTGTTTTTT.

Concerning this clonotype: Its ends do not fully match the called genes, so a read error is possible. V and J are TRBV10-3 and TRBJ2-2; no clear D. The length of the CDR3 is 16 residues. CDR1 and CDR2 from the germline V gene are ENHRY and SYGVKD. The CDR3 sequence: CAISEEESHNTRELFF. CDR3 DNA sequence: TGTGCCATCAGTGAGGAGGAGTCCCACAACACCAGGGAGCTGTTTTTT.

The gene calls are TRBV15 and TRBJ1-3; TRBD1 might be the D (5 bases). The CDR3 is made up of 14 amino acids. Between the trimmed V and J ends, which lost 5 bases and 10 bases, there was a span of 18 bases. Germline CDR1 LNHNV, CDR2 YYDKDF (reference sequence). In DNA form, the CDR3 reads TGTGCCACCAGCGTACCGGACCCGGGGGATACCATATATTTT. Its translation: CATSVPDPGDTIYF.

The CDR3 is CATSDFGGNEQFF. The CDR3 DNA sequence: TGTGCCACCAGTGATTTCGGAGGCAATGAGCAGTTCTTC. V is TRBV24-1 and J is TRBJ2-1, with D perhaps TRBD2 (5 bases). Trimming removed 1 base from V and 6 bases from J, with 6 bases in between. Germline lookup yields CDR1 KGHDR and CDR2 SFDVKD. This CDR3 spans 13 amino acids.

The CDR3 protein is CASTDGHNEQFF. The CDR3 DNA reads as TGTGCCAGCACCGACGGACACAATGAGCAGTTCTTC. The rearrangement links TRBV12-3 or TRBV12-4 to TRBJ2-1; D unclear. V gave up 7 bases and J gave up 5 bases, with 9 bases separating them. This CDR3 has 12 amino acids.

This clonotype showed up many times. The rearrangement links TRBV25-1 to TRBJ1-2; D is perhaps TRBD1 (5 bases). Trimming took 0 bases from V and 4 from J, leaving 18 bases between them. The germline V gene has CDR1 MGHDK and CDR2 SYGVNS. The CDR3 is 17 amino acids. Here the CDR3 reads CASSEYYGAASFYGYTF. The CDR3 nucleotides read TGTGCCAGCAGTGAATATTATGGGGCAGCCTCCTTCTATGGCTACACCTTC.

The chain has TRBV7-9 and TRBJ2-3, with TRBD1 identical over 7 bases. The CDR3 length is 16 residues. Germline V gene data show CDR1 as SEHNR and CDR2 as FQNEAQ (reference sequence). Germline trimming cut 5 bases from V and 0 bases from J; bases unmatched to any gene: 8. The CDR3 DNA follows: TGTGCCAGCAGCCCCCGGGACAGCGAGAGCACAGATACGCAGTATTTT. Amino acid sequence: CASSPRDSESTDTQYF.

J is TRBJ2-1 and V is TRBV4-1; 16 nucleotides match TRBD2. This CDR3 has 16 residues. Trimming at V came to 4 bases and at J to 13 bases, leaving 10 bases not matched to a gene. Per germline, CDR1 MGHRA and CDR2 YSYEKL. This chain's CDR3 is CASSRDPGLAGGFQFF. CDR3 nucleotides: TGCGCCAGCAGCCGAGATCCGGGACTAGCGGGGGGGTTCCAGTTCTTC.

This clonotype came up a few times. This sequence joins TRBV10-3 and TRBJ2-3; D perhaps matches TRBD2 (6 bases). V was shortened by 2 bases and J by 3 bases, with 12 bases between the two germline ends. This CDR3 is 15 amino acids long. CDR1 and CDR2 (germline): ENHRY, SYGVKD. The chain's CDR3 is CAISEGGYLTDTQYF. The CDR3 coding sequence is TGTGCCATCAGTGAGGGGGGGTATCTGACAGATACGCAGTATTTT.

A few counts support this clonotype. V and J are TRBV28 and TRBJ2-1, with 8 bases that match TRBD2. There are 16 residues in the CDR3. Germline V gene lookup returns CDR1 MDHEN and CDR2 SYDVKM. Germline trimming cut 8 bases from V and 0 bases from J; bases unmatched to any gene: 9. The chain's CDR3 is CASEYSGGRSYNEQFF. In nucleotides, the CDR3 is TGTGCCAGCGAGTACAGCGGGGGTCGCTCCTACAATGAGCAGTTCTTC.

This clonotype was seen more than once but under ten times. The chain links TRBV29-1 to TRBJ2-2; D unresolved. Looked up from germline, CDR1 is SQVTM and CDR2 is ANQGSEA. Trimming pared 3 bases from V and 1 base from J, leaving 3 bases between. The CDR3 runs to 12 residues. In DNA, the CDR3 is TGCAGCGTTGACGTGAACACCGGGGAGCTGTTTTTT. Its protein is CSVDVNTGELFF.

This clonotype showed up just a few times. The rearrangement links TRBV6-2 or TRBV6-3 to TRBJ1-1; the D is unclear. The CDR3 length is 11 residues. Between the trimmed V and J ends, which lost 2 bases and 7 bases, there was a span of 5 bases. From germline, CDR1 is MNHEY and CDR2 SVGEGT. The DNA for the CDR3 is TGTGCCAGCAGTTACCCCAGTGAAGCTTTCTTT. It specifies CASSYPSEAFF.

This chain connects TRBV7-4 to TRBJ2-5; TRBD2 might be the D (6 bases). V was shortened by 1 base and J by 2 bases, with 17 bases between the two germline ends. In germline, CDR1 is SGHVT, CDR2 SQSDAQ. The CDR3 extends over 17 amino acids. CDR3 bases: TGTGCCAGCAGCTTAGATGACGGGGGATGGCCTCAAGAGACCCAGTACTTC. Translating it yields CASSLDDGGWPQETQYF.

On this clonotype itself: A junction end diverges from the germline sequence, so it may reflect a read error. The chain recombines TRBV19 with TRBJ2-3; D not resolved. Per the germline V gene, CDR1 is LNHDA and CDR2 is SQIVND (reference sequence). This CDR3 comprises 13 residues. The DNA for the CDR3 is TGTGTCAGTAGTCTTGGCTCTCCAGATACGCAGTATTTT. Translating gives CVSSLGSPDTQYF.

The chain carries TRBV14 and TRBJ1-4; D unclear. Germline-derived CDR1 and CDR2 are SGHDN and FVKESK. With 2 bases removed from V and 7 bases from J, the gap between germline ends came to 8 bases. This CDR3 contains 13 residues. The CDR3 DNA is TGTGCCAGCAGCCAACGGTCGGGTGAAAAACTGTTTTTT. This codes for CASSQRSGEKLFF.

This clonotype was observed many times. The CDR3 DNA reads as TGCGCCAGCAGAGGGATAGGCGCAGATGAGCAGTTCTTC. This translates into CASRGIGADEQFF. The chain uses TRBV5-1 and TRBJ2-1; D is uncertain. V lost 5 bases and J lost 8, with 14 bases in between. Looked up from germline, CDR1 is SGHRS and CDR2 is YFSETQ. The CDR3 spans 13 residues.

In DNA, the CDR3 is TGTGCCAGCAGCTCTTTAAGGACAGGGGTCTACGAGCAGTACTTC. It yields the protein CASSSLRTGVYEQYF. The rearrangement uses TRBV7-9 and TRBJ2-7, with 9 bases matching TRBD1. The ends lost 4 bases at V and 3 bases at J; junction bases unmatched: 7. The CDR3 contains 15 residues. The germline gives CDR1 SEHNR, CDR2 FQNEAQ (reference sequence). Full variable domain (remainder filled in from reference TRBV7-9 and TRBJ2-7): DTGVSQNPRHKITKRGQNVTFRCDPISEHNRLYWYRQTLGQGPEFLTYFQNEAQLEKSRLLSDRFSAERPKGSFSTLEIQRTEQGDSAMYLCASSSLRTGVYEQYFGPGTRLTVT.